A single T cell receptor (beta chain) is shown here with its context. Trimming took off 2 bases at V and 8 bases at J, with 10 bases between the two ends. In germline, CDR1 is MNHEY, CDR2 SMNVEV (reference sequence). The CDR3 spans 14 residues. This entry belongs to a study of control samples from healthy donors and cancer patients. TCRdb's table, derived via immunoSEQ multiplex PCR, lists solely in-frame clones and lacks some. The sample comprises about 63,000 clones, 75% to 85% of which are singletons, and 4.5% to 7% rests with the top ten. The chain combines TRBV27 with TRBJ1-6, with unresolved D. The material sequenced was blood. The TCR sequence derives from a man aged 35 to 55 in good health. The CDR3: CASSLNRADSPLHF. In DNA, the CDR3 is TGTGCCAGCAGTTTAAACCGGGCAGATTCACCCCTCCACTTT.